Given below is one T cell receptor (beta chain) in context. What it binds is unknown. A second PCR of roughly 7 to 11 cycles used a sample-barcoded 5' primer and a J-beta primer mix. TCRdb independently ran MiXCR on the 5' RACE reads; one entry per CDR3 protein. Of some 1.5 million distinct CDR3 sequences in the sample, roughly 30% were seen once. V shed 5 bases and J shed 4 bases, with 15 bases lying between them. Germline CDR1 is LGHDT and CDR2 is YNNKEL (reference sequence). The CDR3 is 14 residues long. These data belong to a study of blood T cells in healthy people across ages. The study's findings and limits: Naive T cell percentage showed a strong correlation with TCR beta diversity.

Total RNA extracted from each sample amounted to at least 6 micrograms. This receptor was obtained from a woman in her 30s in good health. The V call is TRBV3-1, the J call TRBJ2-7; D remains unclear. Sequenced input: blood. For the CDR3, the DNA is TGTGCCAGCAGCTCCCGGGTAGGAGAGTACGAGCAGTACTTC. It codes for CASSSRVGEYEQYF.